This TCR beta chain comes out of a study of cytomegalovirus exposure and HLA in healthy donors. The overall study: The same platform was used for the roughly 130 validation repertoires as for the 650 to 800 first-cohort repertoires, as reported in a later analysis.

Concerning this clone itself: The antigen remains unidentified.

Overall study results and limits: There were 150 to 200 TCR beta chains listed as cytomegalovirus-associated. Rarity characterized most TCR sequences, yet some public TCRs appeared in many donors.

V was trimmed by 4 bases and J by 7 bases, leaving 23 bases between them. CDR1 is SQVTM, CDR2 ANQGSEA, per germline. This CDR3 has 16 amino acids. The study drew the donors from its approximately 120-subject validation cohort, separate from the approximately 700-subject first cohort. Repertoires were generated with immunoSEQ multiplex PCR, while TCRdb's copy carries only in-frame clones and drops some. The table has over 60,000 clones, roughly 95% seen once. This chain links TRBV29-1 with TRBJ2-1; D perhaps matches TRBD2 (7 bases). The receptor was isolated from a young man in good health and CMV-seronegative. The sequenced sample was PBMCs. Here the CDR3 DNA reads TGCAGCGTTGGGGGGGGAGCACAGGGTGTACAAAATGAGCAGTTCTTC. Its protein is CSVGGGAQGVQNEQFF.